This is a list of T cell receptor beta chains from one sample in a study of T cells in Graves' hyperthyroidism and ophthalmopathy. MiXCR, run by TCRdb on the multiplex PCR reads, gives a single entry per CDR3 protein. In the table there are more than 500,000 distinct CDR3 sequences, roughly 15% of which are singletons. Source material: blood. All receptors derive from a woman between 40 and 50 years old with Graves' ophthalmopathy. Both conserved end residues are part of each CDR3. D genes are given only for firm matches. The size field is filled for only some rows; it gives once, few, many or a size class.

CASSLATGGSDGYTF,TGTGCCAGCAGCTTGGCAACCGGGGGGTCCGATGGCTACACCTTC,-,-,TRBJ1-2,TRBV7-6
CSVVSGELFF,TGCAGCGTTGTGTCGGGGGAGCTGTTTTTT,-,-,TRBJ2-2,TRBV29-1
CSVAPGIGRTLGEAFF,TGCAGCGTTGCCCCAGGGATTGGACGTACTCTTGGTGAAGCTTTCTTT,-,-,TRBJ1-1,TRBV29-1
CASSVQPGIPDEQSF,TGTGCCAGCAGTGTTCAGCCCGGGATACCCGATGAGCAGTCCTTC,-,-,TRBJ2-1,TRBV6-1
CAWSVGFGELFF,TGTGCCTGGAGTGTTGGGTTCGGGGAGCTGTTTTTT,many,-,TRBJ2-2,TRBV30
CSAPGRPNTGELFF,TGCAGTGCTCCGGGACGACCGAACACCGGGGAGCTGTTTTTT,many,-,TRBJ2-2,TRBV20-1
CASSPWTSGNEQYF,TGTGCCAGCAGCCCTTGGACTAGCGGGAACGAGCAGTACTTC,many,TRBD2,TRBJ2-7,TRBV9
CASRKGTDYSYEQYF,TGTGCCAGTAGGAAAGGGACAGATTACTCCTACGAGCAGTACTTC,many,TRBD1,TRBJ2-7,TRBV19
CASSLAQQGFPYEQYF,TGTGCCAGCAGTTTAGCCCAACAGGGTTTTCCCTACGAGCAGTACTTC,few,-,TRBJ2-7,TRBV27
CASSHHNGELFF,TGTGCCAGCAGCCACCACAATGGGGAGCTGTTTTTT,many,-,TRBJ2-2,TRBV7-6
CASSIVGLGGELFF,TGTGCCAGTAGTATCGTCGGGTTGGGCGGGGAGCTGTTTTTT,many,-,TRBJ2-2,TRBV19
CASRGTGEAFF,TGTGCCAGCAGAGGGACAGGGGAAGCTTTCTTT,few,TRBD1,TRBJ1-1,TRBV2
CASLADGGPGQPQHF,TGTGCCAGCTTAGCTGACGGGGGCCCAGGTCAGCCCCAGCATTTT,few,-,TRBJ1-5,TRBV6-1
CASSYSGGGKNYGYTF,TGTGCCAGCAGTTACTCCGGAGGGGGCAAGAACTATGGCTACACCTTC,many,TRBD1,TRBJ1-2,TRBV6-5
CASLGQGPYEQYF,TGTGCCAGCTTAGGACAGGGGCCCTACGAGCAGTACTTC,few,TRBD1,TRBJ2-7,TRBV28
CASTQTWTGELFF,TGTGCCAGCACCCAAACGTGGACCGGGGAGCTATTTTTT,many,-,TRBJ2-2,TRBV6-2/TRBV6-3
CASSRKGGSSYEQYF,TGTGCCAGCAGCCGAAAAGGCGGGAGCTCCTACGAGCAGTACTTC,many,TRBD2,TRBJ2-7,TRBV14
CASSYSKGDTEAFF,TGTGCCAGCAGTTACTCTAAGGGGGACACTGAAGCTTTCTTT,many,-,TRBJ1-1,TRBV6-5
CASSLSPGPTYEQYF,TGTGCCAGCAGCTTATCGCCGGGACCTACCTACGAGCAGTACTTC,-,-,TRBJ2-7,TRBV7-2
CSARMAGWEQYF,TGCAGTGCTAGAATGGCGGGGTGGGAGCAGTACTTC,many,-,TRBJ2-7,TRBV20-1
CASSYSTGGGDEQYF,TGTGCCAGCAGTTACTCGACAGGGGGAGGGGACGAGCAGTACTTC,few,TRBD1,TRBJ2-7,TRBV6-2/TRBV6-3
CASSLHSGSSEQFF,TGTGCCAGCAGCTTACATAGCGGGAGTAGTGAGCAGTTCTTC,-,TRBD2,TRBJ2-1,TRBV11-3
CASSQRGSNQPQHF,TGTGCCAGCAGCCAAAGGGGTTCCAATCAGCCCCAGCATTTT,many,-,TRBJ1-5,TRBV3-1
CASSYEIAVSDTQYF,TGTGCCAGCAGTTACGAGATAGCAGTTTCAGATACGCAGTATTTT,many,-,TRBJ2-3,TRBV6-2/TRBV6-3
CASSRTGTALSGNTIYF,TGTGCCAGCAGCCGCACCGGGACTGCGCTGTCTGGAAACACCATATATTTT,many,-,TRBJ1-3,TRBV11-2
CASSTDSDEQYF,TGTGCCAGCAGCACGGACAGCGACGAGCAGTACTTC,many,-,TRBJ2-7,TRBV12-3/TRBV12-4
CASSPWSGSRNTEAFF,TGTGCCAGCAGCCCCTGGTCCGGGTCGAGGAACACTGAAGCTTTCTTT,-,-,TRBJ1-1,TRBV11-1
CASRRSGANTGELFF,TGTGCCAGCCGACGTAGCGGGGCGAACACCGGGGAGCTGTTTTTT,few,TRBD2,TRBJ2-2,TRBV7-6
CASSYPGARNEQYF,TGTGCCAGCAGTTACCCAGGGGCGAGGAACGAGCAGTACTTC,many,-,TRBJ2-7,TRBV6-2/TRBV6-3
CSATGMEYEQYF,TGCAGTGCAACAGGGATGGAGTACGAGCAGTACTTC,many,-,TRBJ2-7,TRBV20-1
CASIPEFRSYGYTF,TGTGCCAGCATCCCAGAGTTTCGCAGCTATGGCTACACCTTC,many,-,TRBJ1-2,TRBV6-1
CASSQTSGNTIYF,TGTGCCAGCAGCCAAACCTCTGGAAACACCATATATTTT,many,-,TRBJ1-3,TRBV27
CASSLSGMNTEAFF,TGTGCCAGCAGTTTGTCGGGGATGAACACTGAAGCTTTCTTT,many,-,TRBJ1-1,TRBV28
CASSSGLAGAPAGQYF,TGTGCCAGCAGTTCGGGACTAGCGGGAGCCCCCGCGGGTCAGTACTTC,many,TRBD2,TRBJ2-7,TRBV27
CATAQGESYGYTF,TGTGCCACCGCGCAGGGCGAGAGCTATGGCTACACCTTC,many,-,TRBJ1-2,TRBV19
CSARDEVTEAFF,TGCAGTGCTAGAGATGAGGTCACTGAAGCTTTCTTT,many,-,TRBJ1-1,TRBV20-1
CAWMSKREAYEQYF,TGTGCCTGGATGTCTAAGCGAGAGGCCTACGAGCAGTACTTC,many,-,TRBJ2-7,TRBV30
CSARDLKGYGYTF,TGCAGTGCTAGAGATCTGAAGGGGTATGGCTACACCTTC,many,-,TRBJ1-2,TRBV20-1
CSVRLEETQYF,TGCAGCGTACGGTTAGAAGAGACCCAGTACTTC,many,-,TRBJ2-5,TRBV29-1